The T cell receptor (beta chain) described here comes from a study of tumor-infiltrating lymphocytes in primary liver carcinoma. Across the whole study: Patients of both sexes were 30 to 69 years old.

Findings and limits, study-wide: Tumor region pairs outstripped tumor-adjacent and tumor-blood pairs in overlap. Tumors had a significantly higher top-250-clone fraction than blood (p = 0.039).

Reverse transcription of about 500 ng total RNA with a constant-region primer produced TCR beta cDNA. Three nested multiplex PCR rounds, a slightly modified ARM-PCR method, built the TCR beta libraries. The two initial PCR rounds, around 10 cycles each, used TRBV1-TRBV30 forward and C-beta reverse primers. MiXCR, applied by TCRdb to the multiplex PCR reads, yields one record per CDR3 protein. Counted here are tens of thousands of distinct CDR3 sequences, over 60% occurring once; the ten biggest clones make up approximately 19%. This clonotype was recorded only once. Its specificity is unknown. A junction end diverges from the germline sequence, so it may reflect a read error. Germline V gene sequence: CDR1 SQVTM, CDR2 ANQGSEA. The CDR3 is made up of 13 amino acids. From unsorted bulk tissue weighing about 20-33 mg, DNA and RNA were co-extracted.

The clonotype comes from a man aged 35 to 55 with primary liver carcinoma and hepatitis B virus infection. The gene calls are TRBV29-1 and TRBJ1-2; D perhaps matches TRBD1 (5 bases). Sequenced material: liver tumor tissue from sampling region 1. The subset is: tumor region T1, superior pole. CDR3 residues: CGVADSNIDGYTF. For the CDR3, the DNA is TGCGGCGTTGCTGACAGCAATATCGATGGCTACACCTTC.